This T cell receptor (beta chain) was identified in a study of siplizumab effects on memory and regulatory T cells (dated by TCRdb to between 2017 and 2020). Broadly, across the study: The study examined how the anti-CD2 antibody siplizumab affects alloreactive T-cell subsets in allogeneic mixed lymphocyte reactions built from human PBMCs.

Libraries were prepared through the immunoSEQ multiplex PCR assay. Each sample had 80,000 to 100,000 TCR templates assayed by the deep sequencing platform. Genomic DNA extracted from sorted T cells was used for TCRbeta CDR3 sequencing. For the original study's pipeline: Clonal analysis of TCRbeta CDR3 data was done in the R programming language. Alloreactive CD4+ and CD8+ clones were identified by comparing unstimulated samples to CFSE-low samples taken after the reaction. Regulatory or non-regulatory origin of alloreactive CD4+ clones was assigned by matching sequences to the sorted unstimulated Treg and non-Treg repertoires. Entries here come from immuneACCESS through TCRdb and include only in-frame sequences with V and J called. Some clones fail to appear in such tables; in the studies checked, an unresolved V gene covers under half of the shortfall, and the cause of the remainder is unknown. V, J and clone size are those of that table, while D and trimming were read from the DNA. The table for this sample lists more than 85,000 clones; roughly 92% of them were counted only once. 0.55% to 0.65% of the sample lies in the top ten.

Inclusive of the bounding cysteine and phenylalanine, the CDR3 is 16 residues long. Only CDR3 DNA is held: 48 bases, read in frame from base 1. Relative to germline, V is 5 bases shorter and J is 1 base shorter, with 17 bases between their ends. Per the germline V gene, SGHRS is the CDR1 and YFSETQ is the CDR2. Comments on this clone: Its antigen is not yet known. Nothing much larger sits one base from this clone, and base qualities are not available.

Results and caveats for the whole study, not just this receptor: Of the alloreactive CD4+ clones that could be mapped, the Treg-derived share averaged roughly 69% with siplizumab compared with about 25% in control reactions. The cumulative frequency of alloreactive sequences traceable to unstimulated CD4+ memory T cells was significantly reduced by siplizumab. Because sequences below about 10^-5 frequency were poorly captured, only a minor fraction of alloreactive clones could be mapped to unstimulated subsets. For roughly 75-95% of proliferating CD4+ or CD8+ clones, no naive or memory phenotype could be assigned. Unstimulated naive T cells appeared more diverse than memory T cells, and naive cells seemed to contribute substantially to the alloresponse. Whether proliferating Tregs from siplizumab cultures actually had suppressive function was not functionally confirmed.

TCRbeta CDR3 sequencing was performed on sorted unstimulated T cells and on proliferating T cells recovered from mixed lymphocyte reactions. Fresh whole blood from some eleven HLA-typed healthy donors was used to isolate PBMCs. Unstimulated CD4+ regulatory T cells were FACS-sorted to map the origin of alloreactive clones. This receptor was obtained from a human donor in good health. Sequencing was performed on Tregs sorted from blood. The sequence is built from TRBV5-1 and TRBJ2-3, with TRBD1 tentatively as D gene (6 bases match). The CDR3 reads as follows: CASSNTGLSGTDTQYF. The nucleotide sequence reads TGCGCCAGCAGTAATACAGGGTTATCTGGCACAGATACGCAGTATTTT.